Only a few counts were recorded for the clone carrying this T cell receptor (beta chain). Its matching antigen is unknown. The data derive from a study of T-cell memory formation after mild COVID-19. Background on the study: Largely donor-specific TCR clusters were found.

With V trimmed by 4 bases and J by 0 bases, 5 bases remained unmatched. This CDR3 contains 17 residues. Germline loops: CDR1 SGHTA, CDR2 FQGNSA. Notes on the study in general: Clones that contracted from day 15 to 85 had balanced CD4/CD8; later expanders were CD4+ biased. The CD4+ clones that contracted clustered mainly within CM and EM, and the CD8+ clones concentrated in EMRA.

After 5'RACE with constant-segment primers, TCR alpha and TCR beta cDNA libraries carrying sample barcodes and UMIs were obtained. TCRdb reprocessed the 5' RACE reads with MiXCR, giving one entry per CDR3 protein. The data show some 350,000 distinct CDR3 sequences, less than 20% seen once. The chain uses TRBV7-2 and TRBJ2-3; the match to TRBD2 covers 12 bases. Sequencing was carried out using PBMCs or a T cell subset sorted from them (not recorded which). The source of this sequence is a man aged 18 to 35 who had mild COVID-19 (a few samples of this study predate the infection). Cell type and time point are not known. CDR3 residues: CASSSWTSGASTDTQYF. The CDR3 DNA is TGTGCCAGCAGCTCCTGGACTAGCGGGGCGAGCACAGATACGCAGTATTTT.